The 17 T cell receptor beta chains listed next were all sequenced from one sample in a study of T-cell reconstitution after alpha-beta-depleted transplantation in children. Unique molecular identifiers featured in how the TCRbeta library was prepared. TCRdb passed the PCR reads through MiXCR, listing each CDR3 protein once. The table has 230,000 or so distinct CDR3 sequences, 9.7% seen once; the top ten hold approximately 5%. Sequences were derived from PBMCs from the stem cell graft donor, sampled from the stem cell graft. The receptors come from a human donor who donated a stem cell graft to a child with SCID.

This clonotype was seen many times. The chain links TRBV3-1 to TRBJ2-7; D uncertain. This CDR3 is 11 amino acids long. In germline, CDR1 is LGHDT, CDR2 YNNKEL (reference sequence). V was shortened by 3 bases and J by 7 bases, with 7 bases between the two germline ends. CDR3 coding DNA: TGTGCCAGCAGCCACATGGGGGAGCAGTACTTC. It is translated as CASSHMGEQYF.

Ten or more counts support this clonotype. The genes are TRBV14 and TRBJ1-2; possible D gene TRBD1, 5 bases. Germline lookup yields CDR1 SGHDN and CDR2 FVKESK. V was clipped by 8 bases and J by 5 bases, with 18 bases between them. The CDR3 is made up of 14 amino acids. CDR3 protein: CASSPTGARYGYTF. Here the CDR3 DNA reads TGTGCCAGCTCCCCCACAGGAGCACGGTATGGCTACACCTTC. Full variable domain (missing parts from reference TRBV14 and TRBJ1-2): EAGVTQFPSHSVIEKGQTVTLRCDPISGHDNLYWYRRVMGKEIKFLLHFVKESKQDESGMPNNRFLAERTGGTYSTLKVQPAELEDSGVYFCASSPTGARYGYTFGSGTRLTVV.

This clonotype was counted ten times or more. V gene TRBV10-3 combines with J gene TRBJ2-7, with TRBD1 identical over 9 bases. The V segment lost 3 bases and the J segment 9 bases; nucleotides outside the gene matches: 6. CDR1 is ENHRY and CDR2 is SYGVKD in the germline V gene. This CDR3 spans 13 amino acids. CDR3 in amino acids: CAISEWDRVAQYF. The DNA for the CDR3 is TGTGCCATCAGTGAATGGGACAGGGTGGCGCAGTACTTC.

The sample holds many counts of this clonotype. This chain links TRBV7-2 with TRBJ2-7, with unresolved D. The CDR3 has 12 residues. CDR1 SGHTA and CDR2 FQGNSA come from the germline V gene. V lost 8 bases, J lost 4 bases, and 12 bases lay in between. Written as DNA, the CDR3 is TGTGCCAGCTCCCTCCTCTTATACGAGCAGTACTTC. Amino acid sequence: CASSLLLYEQYF.

The sample holds many counts of this clonotype. The CDR3 sequence: CSARVGAKNIQYF. Here the CDR3 DNA reads TGCAGTGCTAGAGTGGGAGCCAAAAACATTCAGTACTTC. The genes are TRBV20-1 and TRBJ2-4; no firm D call. Germline lookup yields CDR1 DFQATT and CDR2 SNEGSKA (reference sequence). V lost 1 base, J lost 0 bases, and 4 bases lay in between. The CDR3 is 13 residues long.

This clonotype has a count of ten or more. The V call is TRBV5-1, the J call TRBJ2-7; 8 nucleotides align to TRBD1. Unmatched junction bases numbered 6, after V lost 4 bases and J lost 6 bases. CDR3 length equals 13 residues. CDR1 SGHRS and CDR2 YFSETQ come from the germline V gene. The CDR3 bases are TGCGCCAGCAGCCTTTGGACAGGGACCGAGCAGTACTTC. Protein product: CASSLWTGTEQYF.

The table lists this clonotype with many counts. The CDR3: CSAGGSYEQYF. CDR3 sequence (DNA): TGCAGTGCGGGGGGGTCCTACGAGCAGTACTTC. The chain combines TRBV20-1 with TRBJ2-7; 7 nucleotides match TRBD2. CDR1 and CDR2 from the germline V gene are DFQATT and SNEGSKA (reference sequence). The junction had 0 bases not matched to a gene; V was cut back by 6 bases and J by 1 base. The CDR3 length is 11 residues.

This clonotype occurred many times. The junction differs from germline at one of its ends, possibly a read error. The chain is built from TRBV15 and TRBJ1-6, with D perhaps TRBD1 (5 bases). CDR3 length equals 15 residues. Germline loops: CDR1 LNHNV, CDR2 YYDKDF (reference sequence). The CDR3 spells CATRRGIGASSPLHF. Written as DNA, the CDR3 is TGTGCCACCAGGAGAGGGATAGGGGCGTCCTCACCCCTCCACTTT. Based on the CDR3 plus reference TRBV15 and TRBJ1-6, the full variable domain is DAMVIQNPRYQVTQFGKPVTLSCSQTLNHNVMYWYQQKSSQAPKLLFHYYDKDFNNEADTPDNFQSRRPNTSFCFLDIRSPGLGDTAMYLCATRRGIGASSPLHFGNGTRLTVT.

Many counts were recorded for this clonotype. V is TRBV12-5 and J is TRBJ2-5; 11 bases map to TRBD1. V shed 0 bases, J shed 5 bases, and the junction held 5 bases outside the gene matches. The CDR3 has 16 residues. Germline V lookup: CDR1 LGHNT, CDR2 FRNRAP. The CDR3 DNA reads as TGTGCTAGTGGTTTGGTAATTGGGACAGGGGGGGAGACCCAGTACTTC. Residues: CASGLVIGTGGETQYF.

In this sample, this clonotype turned up many times. The gene calls are TRBV5-1 and TRBJ2-1, with TRBD2 as a possible D gene (7 bases). There are 14 residues in the CDR3. Trimming shortened V by 1 base and J by 8 bases, and 13 bases separated the two germline ends. Germline loops: CDR1 SGHRS, CDR2 YFSETQ. The CDR3 loop is CASSLFRGGDEQFF. As DNA, the CDR3 is TGCGCCAGCAGCTTGTTTCGCGGGGGCGATGAGCAGTTCTTC. The variable domain in full, with the rest retrieved from reference TRBV5-1 and TRBJ2-1, is KAGVTQTPRYLIKTRGQQVTLSCSPISGHRSVSWYQQTPGQGLQFLFEYFSETQRNKGNFPGRFSGRQFSNSRSEMNVSTLELGDSALYLCASSLFRGGDEQFFGPGTRLTVL.

This clonotype was observed at least ten times. The J gene is TRBJ2-2, the V gene TRBV7-3, with D perhaps being TRBD1 or TRBD2 (5 bases each). In germline, CDR1 is SGHTA, CDR2 FQGTGA. This CDR3 is built from 12 residues. V was pared by 5 bases and J by 8 bases, with 9 bases between. The CDR3 is CASSLWGGELFF. CDR3 in DNA: TGTGCCAGCAGCCTCTGGGGGGGGGAGCTGTTTTTT.

This clonotype has at least ten counts. This sequence joins TRBV5-5 and TRBJ2-2, with TRBD1 matching over 7 bases. The CDR3 is made up of 16 amino acids. Germline values: CDR1 SGHKS, CDR2 YYEKEE (reference sequence). With V trimmed by 0 bases and J by 5 bases, 7 bases remained unmatched. The CDR3 DNA is TGTGCCAGCAGCTTGGGGACAGGCCGGGTTACCGGGGAGCTGTTTTTT. Its protein is CASSLGTGRVTGELFF.

This clonotype was found many times. The rearrangement joins TRBV20-1 to TRBJ1-5; D unclear. Trimming removed 4 bases at V and 6 bases at J, with 16 bases between. The CDR3 covers 14 residues. Germline CDR1 reads DFQATT; CDR2 reads SNEGSKA (reference sequence). The CDR3 reads CSATRSQSAQPQHF. The DNA for the CDR3 is TGCAGTGCTACCCGATCCCAGTCCGCTCAGCCCCAGCATTTT.

In its sample, this clonotype was seen many times. The chain has TRBV29-1 and TRBJ2-5, with TRBD2 matching 7 bases. After removal of 6 bases from V and 3 bases from J, the junction contained 4 bases not matched to a gene. The CDR3 has 12 residues. In germline, CDR1 is SQVTM, CDR2 ANQGSEA. The DNA of the CDR3 is TGCAGCGTGGAGAGCGGGGAAGAGACCCAGTACTTC. It specifies CSVESGEETQYF.

This clonotype was detected ten times or more. CDR3 nucleotides: TGTGCCAGCAGTTCTCAGACAGGGAGCTCCTACGAGCAGTACTTC. This encodes CASSSQTGSSYEQYF. The chain joins TRBV27 to TRBJ2-7; 7 nucleotides line up with TRBD1. The CDR3 is 15 amino acids. Trimming took 4 bases from V and 0 from J; bases not matched to a gene: 6. The V gene's germline CDR1 is MNHEY and CDR2 SMNVEV (reference sequence).

This clonotype was recorded many times. The genes are TRBV5-1 and TRBJ2-7; 8 positions agree with TRBD2. The ends lost 3 bases at V and 5 bases at J; junction bases unmatched: 4. This CDR3 has 13 residues. Germline V gene data show CDR1 as SGHRS and CDR2 as YFSETQ. The CDR3 DNA reads TGCGCCAGCAGCTCCGGGAGGGAAGACGAGCAGTACTTC. Its translation: CASSSGREDEQYF.

V gene TRBV27 combines with J gene TRBJ2-1; TRBD2 agrees at 9 bases. This CDR3 is built from 15 residues. J was trimmed by 1 base and V by 9 bases; bases with no gene match: 7. Per germline, CDR1 MNHEY and CDR2 SMNVEV (reference sequence). The DNA for the CDR3 is TGTGCCAGTCGCCGGGCGGGGGGGTCCTACAATGAGCAGTTCTTC. Its protein product is CASRRAGGSYNEQFF.